The 13 T cell receptor beta chains below were found in one sample sequenced in a study of T-cell reconstitution after alpha-beta-depleted transplantation in children. Construction of the TCRbeta library involved unique molecular identifiers. Via MiXCR, TCRdb re-called the PCR reads, giving one row per CDR3 protein. This repertoire shows about 640,000 distinct CDR3 sequences, approximately 12% found once; its top ten account for 2% to 2.5%. The sequences come from PBMCs, mostly from graft donor cells, collected 360 days after TCRalphabeta/CD19-depleted stem cell transplant. The receptors shown here come from a male patient aged 10 to 17 who had a stem cell transplant for acute myeloid leukemia, so the T cells may come from the graft donor.

This clonotype has more than one count but fewer than ten. V is TRBV7-2 and J is TRBJ2-7; TRBD2 matches 7 bases. V was pared by 4 bases and J by 5 bases, with 11 bases of the junction left unmatched. The CDR3 spans 15 residues. CDR1 SGHTA and CDR2 FQGNSA come from the germline V gene. The CDR3 DNA is TGTGCCAGCAGCTCCCACTTCAGCGGGATCCACGAGCAGTACTTC. Amino acids: CASSSHFSGIHEQYF.

This clonotype was detected only a few times. The V call is TRBV7-2, the J call TRBJ2-7, with 7 bases matching TRBD1. Germline CDR1 reads SGHTA; CDR2 reads FQGNSA. CDR3 length: 16 residues. Losses at the gene ends were 5 bases for V and 0 bases for J; bases not matched to a gene: 10. The chain's CDR3 is CASSRPTGQISYEQYF. DNA for the CDR3: TGTGCCAGCAGCCGCCCCACGGGACAGATCTCCTACGAGCAGTACTTC.

V usage is TRBV3-1 and J usage is TRBJ2-7, with 9 bases identical to TRBD1. There are 14 residues in the CDR3. The junction had 5 bases not matched to a gene; V was cut back by 5 bases and J by 3 bases. Germline values: CDR1 LGHDT, CDR2 YNNKEL (reference sequence). CDR3 loop: CASSSRDRDYEQYF. CDR3 bases: TGTGCCAGCAGCTCCCGGGACAGGGACTACGAGCAGTACTTC.

This clonotype was recorded a few times. This sequence joins TRBV14 and TRBJ2-1; no firm D call. Germline-derived CDR1 and CDR2 are SGHDN and FVKESK. Trimming stripped 4 bases from V and 4 bases from J, with 20 bases between. This CDR3 contains 17 residues. The CDR3 bases are TGTGCCAGCAGCCTTCCACTGACCACACCATTTTACAATGAGCAGTTCTTC. Translated: CASSLPLTTPFYNEQFF. Using reference TRBV14 and TRBJ2-1 for the parts outside the CDR3, the full variable domain is EAGVTQFPSHSVIEKGQTVTLRCDPISGHDNLYWYRRVMGKEIKFLLHFVKESKQDESGMPNNRFLAERTGGTYSTLKVQPAELEDSGVYFCASSLPLTTPFYNEQFFGPGTRLTVL.

This clonotype was observed at least ten times. This sequence joins TRBV12-3 or TRBV12-4 and TRBJ2-2; D unclear. The CDR3 has 13 amino acids. Trimming took off 3 bases at V and 4 bases at J, with 6 bases between the two ends. As DNA, the CDR3 is TGTGCCAGCAGTTTTTCGGGCACCGGGGAGCTGTTTTTT. Its translation: CASSFSGTGELFF.

This clonotype was detected many times. This chain uses TRBV27 with TRBJ2-7; TRBD1 matches 8 bases. The V segment lost 7 bases and the J segment 3 bases; nucleotides outside the gene matches: 5. Germline CDR1 is MNHEY and CDR2 is SMNVEV (reference sequence). This CDR3 region has 13 residues. CDR3 sequence (DNA): TGTGCCAGCATGTTGGGGACAGGCTACGAGCAGTACTTC. This codes for CASMLGTGYEQYF.

Details on this clonotype: This CDR3 is missing its conserved last phenylalanine or tryptophan, likely due to a read error. The chain carries TRBV20-1 and TRBJ2-2, with 15 nucleotides matching TRBD2. With V trimmed by 6 bases and J by 10 bases, 12 bases remained unmatched. Germline CDR1 reads DFQATT; CDR2 reads SNEGSKA (reference sequence). The CDR3 sequence is 16 residues long. This CDR3 is CSAEEGLAGGIVELFI. The DNA of the CDR3 is TGCAGTGCGGAAGAAGGACTAGCGGGAGGGATAGTGGAGCTGTTTATT.

The chain has TRBV4-3 and TRBJ2-7; weak D call: TRBD1 (6 bases). Trimming shortened V by 5 bases and J by 3 bases, and 23 bases separated the two germline ends. The CDR3 consists of 17 residues. The germline gives CDR1 LGHNA, CDR2 YSLEER. For the CDR3, the DNA is TGCGCCAGCAGCGAAGGATTAATGAGGGGGATGGACTACGAGCAGTACTTC. Translating it yields CASSEGLMRGMDYEQYF.

The table lists this clonotype with many counts. The V gene is TRBV20-1, the J gene TRBJ1-2, with D perhaps TRBD1 (6 bases). The CDR3 loop spans 14 amino acids. Per germline, CDR1 DFQATT and CDR2 SNEGSKA (reference sequence). Trimming left V 3 bases short and J 1 base short, with 12 bases between. The CDR3 spells CSARGGQINYGYTF. DNA for the CDR3: TGCAGTGCTAGGGGGGGCCAAATTAACTATGGCTACACCTTC.

The sample holds a few counts of this clonotype. V is TRBV24-1 and J is TRBJ2-7, with D possibly TRBD2 on 7 matching bases. V lost 3 bases and J lost 5, with 16 bases in between. The CDR3 has 15 residues. The V gene's germline CDR1 is KGHDR and CDR2 SFDVKD. The CDR3 nucleotides read TGTGCCACCAGTGATCCCGGAGGGGGGGACCACGAGCAGTACTTC. Encoded protein: CATSDPGGGDHEQYF.

This sequence joins TRBV5-7 and TRBJ2-1; TRBD2 matches 16 bases. TRBV5-7 is an ORF, and what it does is uncertain. The CDR3 spans 15 residues. Trimming at V came to 9 bases and at J to 9 bases, leaving 9 bases not matched to a gene. The CDR3 sequence is CAILPGLAGGTEQFF. The CDR3 nucleotides are TGTGCCATCCTACCGGGACTAGCGGGGGGGACTGAGCAGTTCTTC.

This clonotype was counted a few times. The chain has TRBV28 and TRBJ1-3; the match to TRBD1 covers 8 bases. V lost 4 bases, J lost 5 bases, and 7 bases stayed unmatched. Germline-derived CDR1 and CDR2 are MDHEN and SYDVKM. The CDR3 has 15 residues. CDR3 DNA sequence: TGTGCCAGCAGTTATGGGGGACAGGCAAGAAACACCATATATTTT. Its translation: CASSYGGQARNTIYF.

This clonotype was counted between two and nine times. The chain combines TRBV29-1 with TRBJ1-3; the D is unclear. CDR3 length equals 12 residues. V was cut by 6 bases and J by 4 bases, with 10 bases left in between. CDR1 and CDR2 from the germline V gene are SQVTM and ANQGSEA. This CDR3 is CSVRTAGNTIYF. In DNA form, the CDR3 reads TGCAGCGTCCGGACGGCCGGAAACACCATATATTTT. Based on the CDR3 plus reference TRBV29-1 and TRBJ1-3, the full variable domain is SAVISQKPSRDICQRGTSLTIQCQVDSQVTMMFWYRQQPGQSLTLIATANQGSEATYESGFVIDKFPISRPNLTFSTLTVSNMSPEDSSIYLCSVRTAGNTIYFGEGSWLTVV.